The clone carrying this TCR beta chain is classed as medium-sized by frequency. Antigen: not known. TRB was amplified from about 270 ng of peripheral blood genomic DNA per sample. TRB was amplified by touch-down multiplex PCR, primer pools A and B combined. TCRdb re-analyzed the multiplex PCR reads; it lists each CDR3 protein once, without DNA. The sample's table shows 9,500 to 11,000 distinct CDR3 sequences. The source of the sample is a study of T cell clusters in autoimmune cytopenias. Study-wide results and limits: Clustering suggested that physiological T cell clusters were missing in primary autoimmune cytopenia patients.

The CDR3 is made up of 14 amino acids. These data also formed part of another study, on T cell repertoires in aging, cancer and after chemotherapy. That source adds: Some 10 million TCR reads were in the whole dataset.

Sequencing used peripheral blood. This receptor was identified in a human donor in good health. The chain joins TRBV12-3 or TRBV12-4 to TRBJ1-1; TCRdb's D gene call, TRBD1, goes unchecked for lack of DNA. The CDR3 sequence: CASSFGTDNTEAFF.